The next 15 T cell receptor beta chains were all read from a single sample in a study of T cells after posttransplantation cyclophosphamide (dated by TCRdb to 2016 to 2017). Library preparation used the immunoSEQ multiplex PCR assay. TCRdb took over this immuneACCESS table, retaining in-frame rearrangements with V and J assigned. Such tables are incomplete; in checked studies, under half of the missing clones stem from an unresolved V gene, and the remainder is unexplained. For this sample, tens of thousands of clones appear and none is a singleton. The ten largest make up roughly 2% of the sample. The sequenced sample was PBMCs. All receptors derive from a man between 35 and 55 years old in good health, CMV-negative, and a related stem cell transplant donor.

This clone was counted ten times or more. One junction end does not reproduce the germline sequence, and a read error may be involved. The chain employs TRBV19 and TRBJ2-7; 9 bases are shared with TRBD1. The CDR3 contains 14 residues. Germline CDR1 is LNHDA and CDR2 is SQIVND (reference sequence). This chain's CDR3 is CASSVGDRVNEQHF. As DNA, the CDR3 is TGTGCCAGTTCGGTGGGGGACAGGGTGAACGAGCAGCACTTC.

This clone was recorded at least ten times. The genes are TRBV7-2 and TRBJ2-1; 8 positions match TRBD2. CDR3 length: 13 residues. Germline V CDR1 and CDR2: SGHTA, FQGNSA. V shed 5 bases, J shed 9 bases, and the junction held 6 bases outside the gene matches. Here the CDR3 DNA reads TGTGCCAGCAGCCCGAGCGGGAGTACTGAGCAGTTCTTC. It specifies CASSPSGSTEQFF.

This clone has ten or more counts. The genes are TRBV11-1 and TRBJ1-1, with unresolved D. Germline V lookup: CDR1 SGHAT, CDR2 FQDESV (reference sequence). This CDR3 region has 13 residues. V lost 1 base and J 10 bases, leaving 13 bases between the germline ends. DNA for the CDR3: TGTGCCAGCAGCTTAGAGAGCCGAATGAGAGCTTTCTTT. Translating it yields CASSLESRMRAFF.

This clone was found many times. The chain employs TRBV5-1 and TRBJ2-5; 10 bases map to TRBD2. From germline, CDR1 is SGHRS and CDR2 YFSETQ. Trimming cost V 4 bases and J 5 bases; bases outside gene matches: 17. CDR3 length equals 18 residues. The CDR3 region has the DNA TGCGCCAGCAGCCGTCTTCAGGGAAAAGCGGGAGGGCGGGAGACCCAGTACTTC. This encodes CASSRLQGKAGGRETQYF.

This clone was detected ten times or more. This sequence joins TRBV28 and TRBJ1-4, with 9 positions matching TRBD1. Germline assignment: CDR1 MDHEN and CDR2 SYDVKM. V dropped 10 bases and J dropped 0; count of bases not matched to a gene: 3. CDR3 length: 14 amino acids. The CDR3 DNA is TGTGCCATACAGGGGGCCGCAACTAATGAAAAACTGTTTTTT. Residues: CAIQGAATNEKLFF.

The chain combines TRBV28 with TRBJ2-7, with TRBD2 identical over 8 bases. The CDR3 runs to 20 residues. Trimming took 5 bases from V and 7 from J; bases not matched to a gene: 28. The germline V gene has CDR1 MDHEN and CDR2 SYDVKM. CDR3 nucleotide sequence: TGTGCCAGCAGTATCTTTTCAGGGTCCTTAGTATACGCGGGAGGCCGTGAGCAGTACTTC. It codes for CASSIFSGSLVYAGGREQYF. The entire variable domain, with the rest obtained from reference TRBV28 and TRBJ2-7, is as follows: DVKVTQSSRYLVKRTGEKVFLECVQDMDHENMFWYRQDPGLGLRLIYFSYDVKMKEKGDIPEGYSVSREKKERFSLILESASTNQTSMYLCASSIFSGSLVYAGGREQYFGPGTRLTVT.

This clone occurred many times. The chain is built from TRBV5-1 and TRBJ1-5; perhaps TRBD1 as D (5 bases). V lost 4 bases, J lost 7 bases, and 12 bases lay in between. The CDR3 runs 13 residues. CDR1 SGHRS and CDR2 YFSETQ come from the germline V gene. CDR3 DNA: TGCGCCAGCAGCCCACAAGGACAACAGCCCCAGCATTTT. This gives the protein CASSPQGQQPQHF.

This clone occurred many times. The gene calls are TRBV5-1 and TRBJ1-3; D gene uncertain. The better agreement between TRBJ2-2 and the DNA end casts doubt on the J call. This CDR3 has 13 amino acids. In germline, CDR1 is SGHRS, CDR2 YFSETQ. In DNA, the CDR3 is TGCGCCAGCAGCTTGGATCCCACCGGGGAGCTGTTTTTT. Its protein is CASSLDPTGELFF.

This clone was seen ten or more times. This chain's CDR3 is CASSDTDEKLFF. In DNA form, the CDR3 reads TGTGCCAGCAGTGACACTGATGAAAAACTGTTTTTT. This chain uses TRBV6-1 with TRBJ1-4; unclear D gene. The V gene's germline CDR1 is MNHNS and CDR2 SASEGT. The CDR3 contains 12 residues. The V and J ends lost 3 bases and 6 bases respectively, with 5 bases between them.

This clone was seen only a few times. The chain joins TRBV5-4 to TRBJ2-5; D remains unclear. The DNA matches TRBJ2-7 better at its end, which makes the J call doubtful. The CDR3 has 13 residues. CDR1 is SGHNT, CDR2 YYREEE, per germline (reference sequence). CDR3: CASSPWGSYEQYF. In nucleotides, the CDR3 is TGTGCCAGCAGCCCCTGGGGCTCCTACGAGCAGTACTTC.

This rearrangement joins TRBV11-3 to TRBJ1-6; possible D gene TRBD1, 5 bases. The germline V and J ends were trimmed by 3 bases and 9 bases, with 9 bases remaining between them. The CDR3 totals 13 residues. CDR1 is SGHNT, CDR2 YENEEA, per germline. The DNA of the CDR3 is TGTGCCAGCAGCTTTGACAGTAGTTCACCCCTCCACTTT. It encodes CASSFDSSSPLHF.

The table lists this clone with many counts. The J gene is TRBJ1-2, the V gene TRBV9; 10 bases match TRBD1. With 5 bases clipped from V and 14 bases from J, the junction kept 12 bases outside the gene matches. This CDR3 has 13 residues. CDR1 and CDR2 (germline): SGDLS, YYNGEE. CDR3: CASRSGTGEVKTF. DNA for the CDR3: TGTGCCAGCAGGAGCGGGACAGGGGAGGTTAAGACCTTC.

This clone has ten or more counts. The chain is built from TRBV6-5 and TRBJ2-7; D is possibly TRBD2 (5 bases). The length of the CDR3 is 12 residues. V shed 6 bases and J shed 4 bases, with 10 bases lying between them. Germline V gene data show CDR1 as MNHEY and CDR2 as SVGAGI. CDR3 region: CASSSGFYEQYF. The CDR3 DNA sequence: TGTGCCAGCAGCTCGGGATTTTACGAGCAGTACTTC.

This clone came up many times. The chain carries TRBV28 and TRBJ1-1; weak D call: TRBD1 (6 bases). CDR1 MDHEN and CDR2 SYDVKM come from the germline V gene. The V and J ends lost 4 bases and 1 base respectively, with 7 bases between them. The CDR3 totals 13 residues. CDR3 loop: CASSSRGNTEAFF. In DNA, the CDR3 is TGTGCCAGCAGTTCCAGGGGGAACACTGAAGCTTTCTTT.

This clone was seen at least ten times. This chain joins TRBV6-6 and TRBJ2-2, with 8 positions matching TRBD1. Losses at the gene ends were 4 bases for V and 7 bases for J; bases not matched to a gene: 8. There are 15 residues in the CDR3. Germline V gene lookup returns CDR1 MNHNY and CDR2 SVGAGI (reference sequence). Written as DNA, the CDR3 is TGTGCCAGCAGTTCCCGGACAGGGAAGGACGGGGAGCTGTTTTTT. Its protein is CASSSRTGKDGELFF.